The 6 T cell receptor beta chains below were found in one sample sequenced in a study of shared clonotypes between healthy human individuals. TCRdb keeps only in-frame clones here, not all; method: immunoSEQ multiplex PCR. The sample has roughly 2.6 million clones; more than 80% are singletons. The source material was naive CD4+ T cells sorted from blood. Documented subset: CD45RA+ positively selected. These TCRs come from a young man in good health.

The J gene is TRBJ2-3, the V gene TRBV11-2; 7 nucleotides line up with TRBD2. The germline V gene encodes CDR1 SGHAT and CDR2 FQNNGV. V lost 5 bases to trimming and J lost 0 bases; unmatched junction nucleotides: 11. This CDR3 is 17 amino acids long. CDR3 in amino acids: CASSPNWGGVSTDTQYF. DNA for the CDR3: TGTGCCAGCAGCCCGAATTGGGGGGGAGTTAGCACAGATACGCAGTATTTT.

This CDR3 reads CSVWDTYNEQFF. The CDR3 DNA is TGCAGCGTCTGGGACACATACAATGAGCAGTTCTTC. The chain has TRBV29-1 and TRBJ2-1; D possibly corresponds to TRBD1 (6 bases). This CDR3 has 12 residues. Trimming shortened V by 6 bases and J by 4 bases, and 10 bases separated the two germline ends. Germline CDR1 SQVTM, CDR2 ANQGSEA.

The chain has TRBV19 and TRBJ2-3, with 7 bases identical to TRBD2. The CDR3 runs to 14 residues. V trimming: 6 bases; J trimming: 2 bases; junction bases outside the gene matches: 5. From germline, CDR1 is LNHDA and CDR2 SQIVND (reference sequence). The CDR3 reads CASRRSGATDTQYF. The CDR3 coding sequence is TGTGCCAGTAGAAGGAGCGGGGCCACAGATACGCAGTATTTT.

The chain uses TRBV30 and TRBJ1-4; TRBD1 might be the D (6 bases). Per the germline V gene, CDR1 is GTSNPN and CDR2 is SVGIG (reference sequence). The CDR3 has 14 amino acids. Trimming removed 2 bases from V and 4 bases from J, with 11 bases in between. The CDR3 spells CAWSQDSLNEKLFF. CDR3 nucleotides: TGTGCCTGGAGTCAGGACAGCCTTAATGAAAAACTGTTTTTT.

This clone was detected a few times. The chain couples TRBV19 to TRBJ1-5; D is unresolved. This CDR3 is 15 amino acids long. V lost 3 bases to trimming and J lost 0 bases, with 9 bases between them. Germline-derived CDR1 and CDR2 are LNHDA and SQIVND (reference sequence). CDR3 sequence: CASSISILSNQPQHF. The CDR3 DNA sequence: TGTGCCAGTAGTATTAGTATCCTTAGCAATCAGCCCCAGCATTTT.

In its sample, this clone was seen once. This chain links TRBV27 with TRBJ2-1; no reliable D call. The CDR3 has 14 residues. Per the germline V gene, CDR1 is MNHEY and CDR2 is SMNVEV (reference sequence). V lost 7 bases and J 6 bases, leaving 16 bases between the germline ends. The CDR3 loop is CASNRPGAGNEQFF. The CDR3 nucleotides read TGTGCCAGCAACCGTCCCGGAGCAGGCAATGAGCAGTTCTTC.